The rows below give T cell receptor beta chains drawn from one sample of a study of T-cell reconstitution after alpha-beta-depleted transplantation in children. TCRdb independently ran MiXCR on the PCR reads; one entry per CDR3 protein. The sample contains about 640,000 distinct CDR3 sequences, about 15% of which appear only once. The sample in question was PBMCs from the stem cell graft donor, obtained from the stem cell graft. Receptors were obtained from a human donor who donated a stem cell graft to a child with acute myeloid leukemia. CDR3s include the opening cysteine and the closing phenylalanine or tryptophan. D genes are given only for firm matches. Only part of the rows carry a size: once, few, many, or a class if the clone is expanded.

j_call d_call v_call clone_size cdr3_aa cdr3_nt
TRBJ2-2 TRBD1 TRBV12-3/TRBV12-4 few CASLRRDRNTGELFF TGTGCCAGCCTTCGACGGGACAGGAACACCGGGGAGCTGTTTTTT
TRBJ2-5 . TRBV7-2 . CASSGVTQETQYF TGTGCCAGCAGCGGCGTTACCCAAGAGACCCAGTACTTC
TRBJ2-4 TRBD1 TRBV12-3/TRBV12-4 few CASGQGENIQYF TGTGCCAGCGGACAGGGTGAAAACATTCAGTACTTC
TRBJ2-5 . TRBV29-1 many CSVEEGVQETQYF TGCAGCGTTGAAGAGGGAGTCCAAGAGACCCAGTACTTC
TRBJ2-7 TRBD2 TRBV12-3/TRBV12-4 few CASSLGSGGGYEQYF TGTGCCAGCAGCTTGGGGAGCGGCGGGGGATACGAGCAGTACTTC
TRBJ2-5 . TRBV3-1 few CASSQVAGRQYF TGTGCCAGCAGCCAAGTGGCGGGACGGCAGTACTTC
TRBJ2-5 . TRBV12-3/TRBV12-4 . CASSLLEEETQYF TGTGCCAGCAGTTTACTCGAGGAAGAGACCCAGTACTTC
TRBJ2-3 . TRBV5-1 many CASSLEQRDTQYF TGCGCCAGCAGCTTGGAACAGCGGGATACGCAGTATTTT
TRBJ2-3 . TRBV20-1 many CSARPGLTDTQYF TGCAGTGCTAGACCGGGACTGACAGATACGCAGTATTTT
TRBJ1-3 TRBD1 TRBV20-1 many CSAKLPGQRRNTIYF TGCAGTGCGAAACTACCGGGACAGAGGAGAAACACCATATATTTT
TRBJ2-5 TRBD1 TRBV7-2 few CASSRGGQPETQYF TGTGCCAGCAGCAGAGGGGGACAGCCAGAGACCCAGTACTTC
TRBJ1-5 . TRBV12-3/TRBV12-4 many CASTLQGGNQPQHF TGTGCCAGCACCCTACAGGGCGGCAATCAGCCCCAGCATTTT
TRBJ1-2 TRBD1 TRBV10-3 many CAISEGQGPYGYTF TGTGCCATCAGTGAGGGACAGGGTCCCTATGGCTACACCTTC
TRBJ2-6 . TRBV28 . CASSSRFSGANVLTF TGTGCCAGCAGCTCGAGGTTCTCTGGGGCCAACGTCCTGACTTTC
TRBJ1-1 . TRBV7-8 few CASSSDERHPAEAFF TGTGCCAGCAGCTCAGATGAACGGCATCCTGCTGAAGCTTTCTTT
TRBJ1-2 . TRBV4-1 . CASSQPVSYGYTF TGCGCCAGCAGCCAACCGGTTTCCTATGGCTACACCTTC
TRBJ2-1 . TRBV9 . CASSVRAQGYNEQFF TGTGCCAGCAGCGTGAGGGCGCAGGGTTACAATGAGCAGTTCTTC
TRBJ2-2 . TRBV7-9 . CASSLRQQGNTGELFF TGTGCCAGCAGCTTGAGACAGCAGGGGAACACCGGGGAGCTGTTTTTT
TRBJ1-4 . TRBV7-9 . CAMGPGATNEKLFF TGTGCCATGGGCCCGGGGGCTACTAATGAAAAACTGTTTTTT
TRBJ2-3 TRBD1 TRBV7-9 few CASSSRDRETDTQYF TGTGCCAGCAGCTCCCGGGACAGGGAAACAGATACGCAGTATTTT
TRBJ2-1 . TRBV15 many CATSRTGTSYNEQFF TGTGCCACCAGCAGGACAGGGACTTCATACAATGAGCAGTTCTTC
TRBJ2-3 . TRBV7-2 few CASSLGVGLNTDTQYF TGTGCCAGCAGCTTAGGAGTCGGCCTAAACACAGATACGCAGTATTTT
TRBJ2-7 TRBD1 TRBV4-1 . CASSQARDSDQRQYF TGCGCCAGCAGCCAAGCCCGGGACAGCGACCAGAGACAGTACTTC
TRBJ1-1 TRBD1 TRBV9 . CVSSAFLGQGAGTEAFF TGTGTCAGCAGCGCCTTCCTGGGACAGGGGGCAGGCACTGAAGCTTTCTTT
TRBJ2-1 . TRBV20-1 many CSARDGALAGYNEQFF TGCAGTGCTAGGGACGGCGCGCTAGCAGGCTACAATGAGCAGTTCTTC
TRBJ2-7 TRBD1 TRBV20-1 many CSARRGQDVAYEQYF TGCAGTGCTAGAAGGGGACAGGATGTGGCCTACGAGCAGTACTTC
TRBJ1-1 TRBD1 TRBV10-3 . CAISEGRTGGGLNTEAFF TGTGCCATCAGTGAGGGAAGGACAGGGGGGGGCCTGAACACTGAAGCTTTCTTT
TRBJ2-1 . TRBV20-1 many CSARGGISLNEQFF TGCAGTGCTAGAGGAGGGATTTCGCTCAATGAGCAGTTCTTC
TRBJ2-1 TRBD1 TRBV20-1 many CSALRQTGQALNEQFF TGCAGTGCTCTAAGACAAACGGGACAGGCTCTCAATGAGCAGTTCTTC
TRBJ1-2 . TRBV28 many CASLERARDYTF TGTGCCAGCCTCGAGAGGGCACGCGACTACACCTTC
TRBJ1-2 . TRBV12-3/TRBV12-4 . CASSSVVGNYGYTF TGTGCCAGCAGTTCCGTGGTGGGGAACTATGGCTACACCTTC
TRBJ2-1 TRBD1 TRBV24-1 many CATSDSWTGETNEQFF TGTGCCACCAGTGATTCCTGGACAGGGGAAACGAATGAGCAGTTCTTC
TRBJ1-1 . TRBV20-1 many CSALGLVKDTEAFF TGCAGTGCTCTAGGATTGGTAAAGGACACTGAAGCTTTCTTT
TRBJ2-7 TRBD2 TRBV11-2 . CASKSSGGDEQYF TGTGCCAGCAAGTCAAGCGGGGGAGACGAGCAGTACTTC
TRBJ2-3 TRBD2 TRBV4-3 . CASSQGTSGGDTQYF TGCGCCAGCAGCCAAGGGACTAGCGGGGGAGATACGCAGTATTTT
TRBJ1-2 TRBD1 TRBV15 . CATSRGRGGAQGYTF TGTGCCACCAGCAGAGGCAGGGGGGGGGCGCAGGGCTACACCTTC
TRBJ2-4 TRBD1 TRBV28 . CASSRGQDIQYF TGTGCCAGCAGCAGGGGGCAGGACATTCAGTACTTC
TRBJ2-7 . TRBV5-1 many CASSLDPAALPEQYF TGCGCCAGCAGCCTAGACCCCGCAGCTCTTCCCGAGCAGTACTTC
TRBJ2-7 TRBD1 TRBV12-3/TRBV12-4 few CASSTGTASYEQYF TGTGCCAGCAGTACCGGGACAGCCTCCTACGAGCAGTACTTC
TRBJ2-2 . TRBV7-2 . CASKARAELFF TGTGCCAGCAAGGCCCGGGCGGAGCTGTTTTTT
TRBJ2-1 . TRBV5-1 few CASSLVMQGNEQFF TGCGCCAGCAGCTTGGTCATGCAAGGCAATGAGCAGTTCTTC
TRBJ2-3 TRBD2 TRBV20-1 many CSASSGGAGDYF TGCAGTGCAAGTAGCGGGGGGGCCGGGGACTATTTT
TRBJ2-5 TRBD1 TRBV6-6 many CASRTGDRETQYF TGTGCCAGCAGGACAGGGGACAGGGAGACCCAGTACTTC
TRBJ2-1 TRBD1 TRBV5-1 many CASSLGQGVVHEQFF TGCGCCAGCAGCTTGGGACAGGGGGTCGTCCATGAGCAGTTCTTC
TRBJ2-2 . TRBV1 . CTSSQGYRGRDTGELFF TGCACCAGCAGCCAAGGCTACAGGGGGCGCGACACCGGGGAGCTGTTTTTT
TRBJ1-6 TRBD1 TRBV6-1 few CASSIGTAPNSPLHF TGTGCCAGCAGCATCGGGACAGCGCCGAATTCACCCCTCCACTTT
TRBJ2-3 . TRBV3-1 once CASSGIDPGPTDTQYF TGTGCCAGCAGCGGGATTGATCCGGGGCCCACAGATACGCAGTATTTT
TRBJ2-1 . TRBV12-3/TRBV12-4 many CASSSREYDNEQFF TGTGCCAGCAGTTCCCGGGAGTATGACAATGAGCAGTTCTTC